The 11 T cell receptor beta chains given below trace back to one sample, sequenced in a study of cytomegalovirus exposure and HLA in healthy donors (dated by TCRdb to the late 2010s). The method behind the library was the immunoSEQ multiplex PCR assay. The source is immuneACCESS, and TCRdb retained only in-frame sequences with V and J called. Part of the clones is not carried over; for the studies checked, unresolved V genes explain less than half of this, and the remainder is unexplained. This sample lists roughly 130,000 clones; over 85% were detected once. Approximately 3.5% of the sample is held by the ten biggest clonotypes. Sequenced: PBMCs. These receptors came from a man in his thirties or forties in good health and CMV-seronegative.

The chain couples TRBV4-1 to TRBJ1-2; 9 bases agree with TRBD1. CDR3 length: 15 residues. Germline CDR1 is MGHRA and CDR2 is YSYEKL. Trimming took 1 base from V and 5 from J; bases not matched to a gene: 5. The CDR3 DNA reads as TGCGCCAGCAGCCAAGGGGGGACAGGGTTTTATGGCTACACCTTC. Translation: CASSQGGTGFYGYTF.

The chain recombines TRBV7-8 with TRBJ2-5, with TRBD2 as a possible D gene (7 bases). This CDR3 contains 13 residues. The germline V and J ends were trimmed by 6 bases and 4 bases, with 12 bases remaining between them. Germline lookup yields CDR1 SGHVS and CDR2 FQNEAQ. CDR3 sequence: CASRGRGSETQYF. The CDR3 DNA reads TGTGCCAGCAGGGGGAGGGGGTCAGAGACCCAGTACTTC.

The chain employs TRBV5-1 and TRBJ2-7; possible D gene TRBD1, 6 bases. Germline lookup yields CDR1 SGHRS and CDR2 YFSETQ. This CDR3 has 18 amino acids. The V end was cut by 0 bases, the J end by 4 bases, with 23 bases between. This CDR3 reads CASSLVRTGPDTNYEQYF. DNA for the CDR3: TGCGCCAGCAGCTTGGTAAGAACAGGGCCGGATACCAATTACGAGCAGTACTTC.

The CDR3 sequence: CASSRTTGAEQYF. The CDR3 DNA follows: TGTGCCAGCAGCCGAACCACAGGGGCCGAGCAGTACTTC. V gene TRBV7-7 combines with J gene TRBJ2-7, with 7 bases identical to TRBD1. Unmatched junction bases numbered 7, after V lost 5 bases and J lost 6 bases. The germline gives CDR1 SSHAT, CDR2 FNYEAQ (reference sequence). There are 13 residues in the CDR3.

This chain uses TRBV29-1 with TRBJ2-7, with a tentative D call TRBD2 (7 bases). V lost 1 base to trimming and J lost 3 bases, with 13 bases between them. This CDR3 is built from 14 residues. Per germline, CDR1 SQVTM and CDR2 ANQGSEA. The DNA for the CDR3 is TGCAGCGTTGAAGGGGGGGGGCCTAACTACGAGCAGTACTTC. Protein: CSVEGGGPNYEQYF.

The DNA of the CDR3 is TGTGCCAGCGCGGGCTCTGGAAACACCATATATTTT. It specifies CASAGSGNTIYF. The V and J genes are TRBV28 and TRBJ1-3; D unresolved. The CDR3 totals 12 residues. Per the germline V gene, CDR1 is MDHEN and CDR2 is SYDVKM. V was trimmed by 8 bases and J by 0 bases, leaving 5 bases between them.

This chain connects TRBV29-1 to TRBJ1-2; 7 bases are shared with TRBD1. The CDR3 runs to 13 residues. Germline trimming cut 1 base from V and 5 bases from J; bases unmatched to any gene: 4. Germline V CDR1 and CDR2: SQVTM, ANQGSEA. DNA for the CDR3: TGCAGCGTTGAAGGCGGCAGGGGGTATGGCTACACCTTC. This encodes CSVEGGRGYGYTF. The entire variable domain, with the rest obtained from reference TRBV29-1 and TRBJ1-2, is as follows: SAVISQKPSRDICQRGTSLTIQCQVDSQVTMMFWYRQQPGQSLTLIATANQGSEATYESGFVIDKFPISRPNLTFSTLTVSNMSPEDSSIYLCSVEGGRGYGYTFGSGTRLTVV.

The chain links TRBV4-3 to TRBJ1-6; perhaps TRBD1 as D (6 bases). The germline V gene has CDR1 LGHNA and CDR2 YSLEER. The CDR3 covers 17 residues. V shed 0 bases and J shed 14 bases, with 23 bases lying between them. The CDR3 sequence is CASSQDWSGATQFTLHF. The DNA for the CDR3 is TGCGCCAGCAGCCAAGATTGGTCAGGGGCCACCCAATTCACCCTCCACTTT.

The chain combines TRBV7-2 with TRBJ1-1, with D uncertain. CDR1 SGHTA and CDR2 FQGNSA come from the germline V gene. The ends were cut back, 1 base at V and 1 base at J, with 7 bases in the middle. The CDR3 has 14 residues. CDR3 nucleotide sequence: TGTGCCAGCAGCTTAGGCCAGGCGAACACTGAAGCTTTCTTT. Protein: CASSLGQANTEAFF. Supplemented by reference TRBV7-2 and TRBJ1-1, the full variable domain reads GAGVSQSPSNKVTEKGKDVELRCDPISGHTALYWYRQSLGQGLEFLIYFQGNSAPDKSGLPSDRFSAERTGGSVSTLTIQRTQQEDSAVYLCASSLGQANTEAFFGQGTRLTVV.

Only a few counts were recorded for this clone. The chain has TRBV7-9 and TRBJ1-1; D is unclear. Trimming cost V 2 bases and J 5 bases, with 12 bases left between them. Per germline, CDR1 SEHNR and CDR2 FQNEAQ (reference sequence). The CDR3 is made up of 14 amino acids. The CDR3 bases are TGTGCCAGCAGCTTACAGGTCGTTGGTACTGAAGCTTTCTTT. Residues: CASSLQVVGTEAFF.

The chain employs TRBV10-2 and TRBJ1-2; the D gene is possibly TRBD1 (6 bases). This CDR3 is built from 15 residues. Germline CDR1 and CDR2: WSHSY and SAAADI. V lost 2 bases and J lost 4, with 14 bases in between. The CDR3 region is CASSEVGALSYGYTF. In nucleotides, the CDR3 is TGCGCCAGCAGTGAGGTGGGGGCTCTTTCCTATGGCTACACCTTC.